The 19 T cell receptor beta chains listed next were all sequenced from one sample in a study of T cell responses to AZD1222 COVID-19 vaccine. TCRdb keeps only in-frame clones here, not all; method: immunoSEQ multiplex PCR. Of 66,000 or so clones in the sample, around 79% were seen once. The sequenced sample was peripheral blood, obtained on day 0 of MenACWY control vaccination. The source is an adult in good health.

V is TRBV6-2 or TRBV6-3 and J is TRBJ2-1; D is ambiguous. The germline V and J ends were trimmed by 6 bases and 3 bases, with 6 bases remaining between them. The CDR3 has 12 residues. CDR1 and CDR2 from the germline V gene are MNHEY and SVGEGT. This CDR3 is CASSRYYNEQFF. The CDR3 nucleotides are TGTGCCAGCAGCCGGTACTACAATGAGCAGTTCTTC.

The CDR3 bases are TGCGCCAGCAGCCTCGGGACAGGGGACAATCAGCCCCAGCATTTT. This encodes CASSLGTGDNQPQHF. The rearrangement joins TRBV4-3 to TRBJ1-5; 10 bases are a match to TRBD1. The CDR3 is 15 amino acids. Germline V gives CDR1 LGHNA, CDR2 YSLEER. The trim removed 4 bases at V and 3 bases at J, leaving 3 bases unmatched.

The V and J genes are TRBV10-2 and TRBJ1-1, with no clear D. Trimming shortened V by 1 base and J by 1 base, and 7 bases separated the two germline ends. Germline CDR1 and CDR2: WSHSY and SAAADI. The CDR3 totals 14 residues. The CDR3 reads CASSELHTNTEAFF. In DNA form, the CDR3 reads TGCGCCAGCAGTGAGTTGCATACGAACACTGAAGCTTTCTTT.

Worth noting for this clone: Different DNA sequences within this sample yield the same CDR3. The CDR3 spells CASSLGRNYEQYF. In DNA form, the CDR3 reads TGCGCCAGCAGCTTAGGGCGAAACTACGAGCAGTACTTC. V is TRBV5-1 and J is TRBJ2-7; no definite D call. The CDR3 length is 13 residues. V was trimmed by 2 bases and J by 3 bases, leaving 9 bases between them. CDR1 SGHRS and CDR2 YFSETQ come from the germline V gene.

About this clone: At one end the junction does not follow the germline gene, possibly because of a read error. The chain employs TRBV29-1 and TRBJ2-1; D is unresolved. The CDR3 length is 10 residues. CDR1 and CDR2 (germline): SQVTM, ANQGSEA. The chain's CDR3 is CSAESGEQFF. CDR3 nucleotide sequence: TGCAGCGCTGAATCCGGTGAGCAGTTCTTC.

The chain employs TRBV5-4 and TRBJ2-2; 7 bases align to TRBD1. The germline gives CDR1 SGHNT, CDR2 YYREEE (reference sequence). CDR3 length equals 16 residues. Unmatched junction bases numbered 10, after V lost 4 bases and J lost 4 bases. As DNA, the CDR3 is TGTGCCAGCAGCGGCAATTCACAGGGGAGCACCGGGGAGCTGTTTTTT. Translated: CASSGNSQGSTGELFF. The whole variable domain, remainder taken from reference TRBV5-4 and TRBJ2-2, is ETGVTQSPTHLIKTRGQQVTLRCSSQSGHNTVSWYQQALGQGPQFIFQYYREEENGRGNFPPRFSGLQFPNYSSELNVNALELDDSALYLCASSGNSQGSTGELFFGEGSRLTVL.

The chain is built from TRBV19 and TRBJ1-2; TRBD1 is a possible D gene (5 bases). V shed 4 bases and J shed 5 bases, with 17 bases lying between them. Germline-derived CDR1 and CDR2 are LNHDA and SQIVND (reference sequence). CDR3 length: 15 residues. As DNA, the CDR3 is TGTGCCAGTAGTAAAGGCCGACAGCCGAGGTATGGCTACACCTTC. This translates into CASSKGRQPRYGYTF.

This clone is a singleton in its sample. The chain employs TRBV19 and TRBJ2-7, with D tentatively TRBD2 (5 bases). This CDR3 contains 11 residues. V was pared by 4 bases and J by 8 bases, with 9 bases between. Germline V gene sequence: CDR1 LNHDA, CDR2 SQIVND (reference sequence). CDR3 bases: TGTGCCAGTAGTAACGGGGAAAAGCAGTACTTC. It specifies CASSNGEKQYF.

The chain carries TRBV2 and TRBJ1-4; unclear D gene. The CDR3 runs to 14 residues. Germline V gene data show CDR1 as SNHLY and CDR2 as FYNNEI. Trimming removed 5 bases from V and 8 bases from J, with 15 bases in between. The CDR3 DNA reads TGTGCCAGCAGTCAAGGGCCCATGGGGGAAAAACTGTTTTTT. Its translation: CASSQGPMGEKLFF.

This rearrangement joins TRBV7-2 to TRBJ2-1; 9 bases line up with TRBD1. Germline V gene lookup returns CDR1 SGHTA and CDR2 FQGNSA. This CDR3 region has 15 residues. The junction had 13 bases not matched to a gene; V was cut back by 6 bases and J by 10 bases. The CDR3 DNA reads as TGTGCCAGCAGTCATGGGGGACAGGGACGAGAAGAGCAGTTCTTC. As protein: CASSHGGQGREEQFF.

The V call is TRBV7-2, the J call TRBJ2-3; D possibly corresponds to TRBD1 (5 bases). CDR1 and CDR2 from the germline V gene are SGHTA and FQGNSA. There are 14 residues in the CDR3. V was trimmed by 2 bases and J by 5 bases, leaving 11 bases between them. DNA of the CDR3: TGTGCCAGCAGCTTAATCAGGGTAGGAGATACGCAGTATTTT. Translation gives CASSLIRVGDTQYF.

The CDR3 nucleotides read TGTGCCAGCAGTGCCGCCGGGACAGGGGACTACGAGCAGTACTTC. It yields the protein CASSAAGTGDYEQYF. The J gene is TRBJ2-7, the V gene TRBV25-1, with TRBD1 identical over 10 bases. This CDR3 has 15 residues. The V gene end was trimmed by 4 bases and the J gene end by 3 bases; junction bases not matched to a gene: 6. The V gene's germline CDR1 is MGHDK and CDR2 SYGVNS.

This chain uses TRBV19 with TRBJ2-1, with 9 nucleotides matching TRBD2. This CDR3 has 16 amino acids. Germline CDR1 LNHDA, CDR2 SQIVND (reference sequence). Germline trimming cut 4 bases from V and 0 bases from J; bases unmatched to any gene: 4. The CDR3 protein is CASSTSGISSYNEQFF. CDR3 nucleotides: TGTGCCAGTAGTACTAGCGGGATTAGCTCCTACAATGAGCAGTTCTTC.

The chain combines TRBV5-1 with TRBJ2-7, with a tentative D call TRBD1 (6 bases). Trimming cost V 0 bases and J 6 bases, with 13 bases left between them. The CDR3 contains 14 residues. Germline assignment: CDR1 SGHRS and CDR2 YFSETQ. The CDR3 region has the DNA TGCGCCAGCAGCTTGGAACAGGGAATTGGCGAGCAGTACTTC. Protein product: CASSLEQGIGEQYF.

The rearrangement joins TRBV30 to TRBJ2-3; D gene unclear. Germline-derived CDR1 and CDR2 are GTSNPN and SVGIG (reference sequence). Trimming took 7 bases from V and 4 from J, leaving 15 bases between them. The CDR3 contains 13 residues. CDR3 loop: CALDSSGADTQYF. CDR3 nucleotides: TGTGCCTTGGATAGTAGTGGAGCAGATACGCAGTATTTT.

The chain combines TRBV6-2 or TRBV6-3 with TRBJ2-2, with D uncertain. The V and J ends lost 6 bases and 7 bases respectively, with 12 bases between them. This CDR3 comprises 13 residues. Per germline, CDR1 MNHEY and CDR2 SVGEGT. This CDR3 is CASSRTSGGELFF. In nucleotides, the CDR3 is TGTGCCAGCAGCCGAACCAGTGGCGGGGAGCTGTTTTTT.

The chain joins TRBV9 to TRBJ1-2; D gene uncertain. CDR3 length: 15 residues. V was clipped by 3 bases and J by 3 bases, with 15 bases between them. Germline CDR1 is SGDLS and CDR2 is YYNGEE. The CDR3 region has the DNA TGTGCCAGCAGCGGAGATACTGAACGATACTATGGCTACACCTTC. Translating it yields CASSGDTERYYGYTF.

CDR3 residues: CASSEAGELFF. The CDR3 nucleotides are TGTGCCAGCAGTGAGGCCGGGGAGCTGTTTTTT. J is TRBJ2-2 and V is TRBV2, with no clear D. Trimming shortened V by 3 bases and J by 6 bases, and 2 bases separated the two germline ends. CDR1 and CDR2 (germline): SNHLY, FYNNEI. The CDR3 is 11 residues long.

This clone was counted only a few times. V gene TRBV30 combines with J gene TRBJ1-3; D might be TRBD1 (6 bases). Trimming took 5 bases from V and 0 from J, leaving 14 bases between them. The germline gives CDR1 GTSNPN, CDR2 SVGIG (reference sequence). This CDR3 contains 15 residues. The chain's CDR3 is CAWHKDRLSGNTIYF. CDR3 in DNA: TGTGCCTGGCACAAGGACAGACTCTCTGGAAACACCATATATTTT.